This entry lists 9 T cell receptor beta chains sequenced from one sample in a study of T cell clonality in common variable immunodeficiency. Measured with immunoSEQ multiplex PCR; TCRdb has only the in-frame clones, and not every one. This sample comprises roughly 58,000 clones, none seen once only. Material: peripheral blood mononuclear cells. Every receptor here comes from a person between 18 and 75 years old in good health.

There are many counts of this clone. The read terminates 3 residues before the CDR3 end, so the remaining end is supplied by the germline J gene. The chain links TRBV6-2 or TRBV6-3 to TRBJ2-3; 13 nucleotides line up with TRBD2. The CDR3 consists of 15 residues. The germline V gene has CDR1 MNHEY and CDR2 SVGEGT. J gave up 2 bases and V 5 bases, and 1 base lay outside the gene matches. The CDR3 bases that were read are TGTGCCAGCAGTGGGACTAGCGGGGCCACAGATACG. It codes for CASSGTSGATDT. Given in full, the CDR3 is CASSGTSGATDTQYF.

This clone was seen many times. The junction shows a germline mismatch at one end, possibly a read error. Read sequence stops 3 residues before the CDR3 end, and the germline J gene provides the missing end. The V gene is TRBV6-2 or TRBV6-3, the J gene TRBJ2-7; D might be TRBD2 (6 bases). The CDR3 extends over 13 amino acids. The germline CDR1 and CDR2 sequences are MNHEY and SVGEGT. CDR3 sequence: CATSTGLPYEQYF. Incomplete CDR3 DNA: TGTGCCACCAGTACGGGACTCCCCTACGAG.

The table lists this clone with many counts. The CDR3 goes on 3 residues after the read ends, and that part is filled in from the germline J gene. V is TRBV2 and J is TRBJ2-2; 9 bases are shared with TRBD2. Trimming took 11 bases from V and 2 from J; bases not matched to a gene: 12. The CDR3 is 16 residues long. Germline CDR1 reads SNHLY; CDR2 reads FYNNEI. CDR3 sequence reads: CAGLASGGFNTGELFF. The CDR3 bases that were read are TGTGCCGGGCTCGCGAGCGGGGGGTTTAACACCGGGGAG. The full variable domain, in which reference TRBV2 and TRBJ2-2 provide the parts outside the CDR3, is EPEVTQTPSHQVTQMGQEVILRCVPISNHLYFYWYRQILGQKVEFLVSFYNNEISEKSEIFDDQFSVERPDGSNFTLKIRSTKLEDSAMYFCAGLASGGFNTGELFFGEGSRLTVL.

In regard to this clone: The missing CDR3 end, 3 residues past where the read stops, is filled in from the germline J gene. The chain carries TRBV18 and TRBJ1-2; D is possibly TRBD1 (5 bases). The CDR3 sequence is 20 residues long. Germline-derived CDR1 and CDR2 are KGHSH and LQKENI. CDR3 bases read: TGTGCCAGCTCACCCATGTTCCGCCTTCATAGGAGGGGCTCCTACAATGAC. Translated: CASSPMFRLHRRGSYND. The whole CDR3 protein is CASSPMFRLHRRGSYNDYTF.

This clone was found many times. Coverage ceases 3 residues before the CDR3 finishes, and the germline J gene fills in the end. The chain links TRBV30 to TRBJ1-2, with a tentative D call TRBD1 (5 bases). Germline V CDR1 and CDR2: GTSNPN, SVGIG (reference sequence). The CDR3 extends over 11 amino acids. V lost 4 bases and J 6 bases, leaving 9 bases between the germline ends. The covered CDR3 bases are TGTGCCTGGACCCAGGGTAATGGC. It codes for CAWTQGNG. The entire CDR3 is CAWTQGNGYTF.

This clone has at least ten counts. Read sequence stops 3 residues before the CDR3 end, and the germline J gene provides the missing end. The chain couples TRBV19 to TRBJ1-1; the D is unclear. V dropped 6 bases and J dropped 1 base, with 9 bases sitting between them. CDR3 length equals 13 residues. Germline V lookup: CDR1 LNHDA, CDR2 SQIVND (reference sequence). CDR3 sequence: CASRADGNTEAFF. The CDR3 bases that were read are TGTGCCAGTAGAGCGGACGGGAACACTGAA.

In this sample, this clone turned up many times. The missing CDR3 end, 3 residues past where the read stops, is filled in from the germline J gene. V and J are TRBV4-1 and TRBJ1-4; no definite D call. Trimming removed 2 bases from V and 7 bases from J, with 14 bases in between. Germline V gene sequence: CDR1 MGHRA, CDR2 YSYEKL. The CDR3 contains 15 residues. The CDR3 bases that were read are TGCGCCAGCAGCCAACCCCGACGACAATCTGAAAAA. It translates to CASSQPRRQSEK. The whole CDR3 sequence is CASSQPRRQSEKLFF.

This clone was recorded many times. An end of the junction differs from the germline gene, which may be a read error. Read sequence stops 3 residues before the CDR3 end, and the germline J gene provides the missing end. J is TRBJ1-1 and V is TRBV4-2; 10 bases map to TRBD1. The CDR3 sequence is 14 residues long. CDR1 and CDR2 (germline): LGHNA, YNFKEQ. CDR3 bases read: TGCGCCAGCAGCCACCGGACAGGGGGGTCTGAA. Residues: CASSHRTGGSE. The whole CDR3 protein is CASSHRTGGSEAFF.

This clone was detected ten times or more. The CDR3 reads CASLRGRSLMNTEAFF. CDR3 DNA (partial): TGTGCCAGTTTGAGGGGCCGGAGCCTTATGAACACTGAA. The chain combines TRBV6-2 or TRBV6-3 with TRBJ1-1; perhaps TRBD1 as D (5 bases). The read falls 3 residues short of the CDR3 end, and the missing part is taken from the germline J gene. V gave up 9 bases and J gave up 0 bases, with 20 bases separating them. The CDR3 contains 16 residues. Germline CDR1 is MNHEY and CDR2 is SVGEGT.